The present TCR beta chain was sequenced within a study of T cells in Graves' hyperthyroidism and ophthalmopathy. Patients counted as stable if ophthalmopathy did not develop within 18 months. The study enrolled patients aged 18 to 65 with newly diagnosed hyperthyroidism of under 2 months' duration. Clinical symptoms, serum thyroxine, TRAb, thyroid ultrasound and orbital computed tomography established diagnosis. With V trimmed by 0 bases and J by 0 bases, 10 bases remained unmatched. Germline assignment: CDR1 SGHNT and CDR2 YENEEA. This CDR3 comprises 19 residues. In the case of this clonotype: Its antigen is currently unknown.

It was RNA transcripts that yielded the amplified TCR beta CDR3 regions. The TCR CDR3 first-round RT-PCR relied on the HTBI primer set. TCRdb itself ran the multiplex PCR reads through MiXCR, one entry per CDR3 protein. Among approximately 400,000 distinct CDR3 sequences listed, roughly 25% were seen once. Study-wide findings and caveats: Blood shared most expanded thyroid clonotypes above 0.001.

This TCR was sampled from a middle-aged man with Graves' hyperthyroidism. The chain is built from TRBV11-3 and TRBJ2-2; TRBD2 matches 7 bases. The sequencing sample was made of blood. Here the CDR3 DNA reads TGTGCCAGCAGCTTAGACGGGCTAGCGGCTTTCCCGAACACCGGGGAGCTGTTTTTT. This codes for CASSLDGLAAFPNTGELFF. The entire variable domain, with the rest obtained from reference TRBV11-3 and TRBJ2-2, is as follows: EAGVVQSPRYKIIEKKQPVAFWCNPISGHNTLYWYLQNLGQGPELLIRYENEEAVDDSQLPKDRFSAERLKGVDSTLKIQPAELGDSAVYLCASSLDGLAAFPNTGELFFGEGSRLTVL.